The following is a T cell receptor beta chain sequence with its context. Its target is unknown. The entry originates in a study of post-analysis software for immune sequencing data. Study observations and caveats: Controls' normalized Chao1 diversity significantly exceeded that of multiple sclerosis patients. Controls had lower frequencies than patients of about 5 TRBV segments, which included TRBV5-6, TRBV5-1 and TRBV20-1.

CDR3 length: 13 amino acids. V lost 4 bases and J lost 6, with 13 bases in between. In germline, CDR1 is SQVTM, CDR2 ANQGSEA. Prepared libraries of TCR beta cDNA carried unique molecular identifiers. TCRdb reprocessed the PCR reads via MiXCR and lists one record per CDR3 protein. The table records roughly 730,000 distinct CDR3 sequences, approximately 30% of them present only once. The sequencing input was blood. The genes are TRBV29-1 and TRBJ2-4; the D gene is possibly TRBD1 (8 bases). This TCR was recovered from a girl between 10 and 17 years old with multiple sclerosis. CDR3 region: CSVATGGGNIQYF. The CDR3 bases are TGCAGCGTTGCAACAGGGGGGGGAAACATTCAGTACTTC.